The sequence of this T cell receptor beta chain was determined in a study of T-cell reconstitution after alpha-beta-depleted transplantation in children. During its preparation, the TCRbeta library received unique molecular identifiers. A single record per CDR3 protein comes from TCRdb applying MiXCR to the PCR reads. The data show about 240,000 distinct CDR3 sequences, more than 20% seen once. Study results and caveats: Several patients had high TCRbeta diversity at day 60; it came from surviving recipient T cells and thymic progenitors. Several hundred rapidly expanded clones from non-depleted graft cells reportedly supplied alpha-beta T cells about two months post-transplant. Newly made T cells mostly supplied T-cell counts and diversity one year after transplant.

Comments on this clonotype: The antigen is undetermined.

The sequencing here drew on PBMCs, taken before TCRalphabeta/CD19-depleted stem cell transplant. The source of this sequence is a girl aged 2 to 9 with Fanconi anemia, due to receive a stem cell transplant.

The CDR3 DNA sequence: TGTGCCAGCAGTTTACCCCTCCGGGACAGGGTGACCCAAGAGACCCAGTACTTC. Translating it yields CASSLPLRDRVTQETQYF. The J gene is TRBJ2-5, the V gene TRBV28; 9 bases fit TRBD1. The CDR3 extends over 18 amino acids. V was pared by 2 bases and J by 1 base, with 11 bases of the junction left unmatched. Germline V gives CDR1 MDHEN, CDR2 SYDVKM.